What follows are 28 T cell receptor beta chains derived from one specimen sequenced in a study of blood T cell repertoires in COVID-19. Generated by immunoSEQ multiplex PCR, the TCRdb table keeps only in-frame clones and is missing some. Among roughly 150,000 clones listed, around 88% were seen once. Sequencing was done on a sample of peripheral blood. These receptors all come from a man aged 55 to 69 with active or convalescent COVID-19.

This clone was picked up a small number of times. The chain links TRBV7-9 to TRBJ2-7; 8 bases are a match to TRBD2. The V and J ends lost 5 bases and 4 bases, in that order; junction bases with no gene match: 10. Per germline, CDR1 SEHNR and CDR2 FQNEAQ (reference sequence). CDR3 length: 15 residues. For the CDR3, the DNA is TGTGCCAGCAGCCGAATAGCGGGACTGGTTTACGAGCAGTACTTC. Translating it yields CASSRIAGLVYEQYF.

The V gene is TRBV19, the J gene TRBJ1-5, with TRBD1 as a possible D gene (5 bases). The CDR3 totals 13 residues. Deletions cut 6 bases from V and 3 bases from J, with 9 bases between. Per germline, CDR1 LNHDA and CDR2 SQIVND (reference sequence). In DNA, the CDR3 is TGTGCCAGTAGAACAGGCTACAATCAGCCCCAGCATTTT. Protein product: CASRTGYNQPQHF. Full variable domain (remainder filled in from reference TRBV19 and TRBJ1-5): DGGITQSPKYLFRKEGQNVTLSCEQNLNHDAMYWYRQDPGQGLRLIYYSQIVNDFQKGDIAEGYSVSREKKESFPLTVTSAQKNPTAFYLCASRTGYNQPQHFGDGTRLSIL.

The chain combines TRBV19 with TRBJ1-6, with 7 bases that match TRBD1. Per germline, CDR1 LNHDA and CDR2 SQIVND (reference sequence). This CDR3 comprises 14 residues. With 5 bases clipped from V and 10 bases from J, the junction kept 8 bases outside the gene matches. CDR3 DNA sequence: TGTGCCAGTAGTGGGAGACAGGGTGTCTCACCCCTCCACTTT. This encodes CASSGRQGVSPLHF.

The chain links TRBV7-9 to TRBJ2-2; tentative D call: TRBD2 (7 bases). This CDR3 has 14 amino acids. Germline assignment: CDR1 SEHNR and CDR2 FQNEAQ (reference sequence). CDR3 in DNA: TGTGCGAGGGGGGGCGATCGGAGCACCGGGGAGCTGTTTTTT. Translating gives CARGGDRSTGELFF. Based on the CDR3 plus reference TRBV7-9 and TRBJ2-2, the full variable domain is DTGVSQNPRHKITKRGQNVTFRCDPISEHNRLYWYRQTLGQGPEFLTYFQNEAQLEKSRLLSDRFSAERPKGSFSTLEIQRTEQGDSAMYLCARGGDRSTGELFFGEGSRLTVL.

V and J are TRBV18 and TRBJ2-3; a possible D gene is TRBD1 (6 bases). Germline V gives CDR1 KGHSH, CDR2 LQKENI. Trimming removed 5 bases at V and 1 base at J, with 16 bases between. This CDR3 spans 16 amino acids. As DNA, the CDR3 is TGTGCCAGCTCAGGGGCGGCGGCAGGGGGCACAGATACGCAGTATTTT. Residues: CASSGAAAGGTDTQYF.

V usage is TRBV15 and J usage is TRBJ2-7, with TRBD2 matching over 8 bases. The CDR3 sequence is 15 residues long. Trimming cost V 3 bases and J 1 base; bases outside gene matches: 5. CDR1 LNHNV and CDR2 YYDKDF come from the germline V gene (reference sequence). CDR3 nucleotide sequence: TGTGCCACCAGCAGTCTCGGGGGGGAATCCTACGAGCAGTACTTC. Amino acid sequence: CATSSLGGESYEQYF.

The chain recombines TRBV27 with TRBJ1-1, with TRBD1 as a possible D gene (5 bases). The CDR3 is 14 amino acids. Per germline, CDR1 MNHEY and CDR2 SMNVEV (reference sequence). Trimming removed 6 bases from V and 3 bases from J, with 14 bases in between. The DNA for the CDR3 is TGTGCCAGCAGAAACGGTAGGGGCCACACTGAAGCTTTCTTT. The encoded protein is CASRNGRGHTEAFF.

The CDR3 bases are TGTGCCAGCAGGACAGACTATGGCTACACCTTC. The encoded protein is CASRTDYGYTF. This chain joins TRBV2 and TRBJ1-2; a possible D gene is TRBD1 (5 bases). The CDR3 is 11 residues long. The germline gives CDR1 SNHLY, CDR2 FYNNEI. Trimming took 6 bases from V and 3 from J, leaving 5 bases between them.

About this clone itself: Compared with germline, one end of the junction differs, possibly owing to a read error. This rearrangement joins TRBV7-7 to TRBJ2-5; 10 bases match TRBD1. The CDR3 has 14 residues. CDR1 is SSHAT and CDR2 is FNYEAQ in the germline V gene (reference sequence). The CDR3 sequence is CASSMGQGQETQYF. DNA for the CDR3: TGTGCTAGCAGCATGGGACAGGGGCAAGAGACCCAGTACTTC.

This clone was seen only once. The chain combines TRBV5-4 with TRBJ2-7, with D possibly being TRBD2 (6 bases). Germline values: CDR1 SGHNT, CDR2 YYREEE (reference sequence). The CDR3 is 15 residues long. The V end was cut by 4 bases, the J end by 2 bases, with 16 bases between. The DNA for the CDR3 is TGTGCCAGCAGCCCAGAAGCGGGTTTGACCTACGAGCAGTACTTC. This sequence encodes CASSPEAGLTYEQYF. Based on the CDR3 plus reference TRBV5-4 and TRBJ2-7, the full variable domain is ETGVTQSPTHLIKTRGQQVTLRCSSQSGHNTVSWYQQALGQGPQFIFQYYREEENGRGNFPPRFSGLQFPNYSSELNVNALELDDSALYLCASSPEAGLTYEQYFGPGTRLTVT.

This chain joins TRBV23-1 and TRBJ2-3; tentatively, D is TRBD1 (5 bases). TRBV23-1 is known as an ORF, though its function is uncertain. Between the trimmed V and J ends, which lost 5 bases and 4 bases, there was a span of 16 bases. The CDR3 runs 15 residues. CDR3 region: CASSYRAQGSDTQYF. The DNA for the CDR3 is TGCGCCAGCAGTTACCGGGCGCAGGGTTCAGATACGCAGTATTTT.

The chain recombines TRBV28 with TRBJ2-7; D gene uncertain. CDR3 length: 11 residues. The germline V gene has CDR1 MDHEN and CDR2 SYDVKM. V was pared by 3 bases and J by 2 bases, with 2 bases between. The CDR3 loop reads CASSFAYEQYF. The CDR3 coding sequence is TGTGCCAGCAGTTTCGCCTACGAGCAGTACTTC.

The chain recombines TRBV9 with TRBJ1-4, with D possibly matching TRBD1 (5 bases). Germline V gene sequence: CDR1 SGDLS, CDR2 YYNGEE. Between the trimmed V and J ends, which lost 0 bases and 8 bases, there was a span of 14 bases. This CDR3 comprises 15 residues. The DNA of the CDR3 is TGTGCCAGCAGCGTAGTTCCCGGGGGAGGAGAAAAACTGTTTTTT. Translation: CASSVVPGGGEKLFF.

This clone appeared a single time. This chain links TRBV15 with TRBJ1-3, with TRBD1 matching over 8 bases. This CDR3 region has 17 residues. Losses at the gene ends were 2 bases for V and 2 bases for J; bases not matched to a gene: 8. Germline assignment: CDR1 LNHNV and CDR2 YYDKDF (reference sequence). CDR3: CATSRPTGGITGNTIYF. CDR3 nucleotide sequence: TGTGCCACCAGCAGACCAACAGGGGGAATTACTGGAAACACCATATATTTT. The full variable domain, in which reference TRBV15 and TRBJ1-3 provide the parts outside the CDR3, is DAMVIQNPRYQVTQFGKPVTLSCSQTLNHNVMYWYQQKSSQAPKLLFHYYDKDFNNEADTPDNFQSRRPNTSFCFLDIRSPGLGDTAMYLCATSRPTGGITGNTIYFGEGSWLTVV.

V gene TRBV27 combines with J gene TRBJ2-6; D gene ambiguous. With 4 bases removed from V and 0 bases from J, the gap between germline ends came to 10 bases. CDR3 length: 16 residues. Per germline, CDR1 MNHEY and CDR2 SMNVEV (reference sequence). The CDR3 DNA is TGTGCCAGCAGTTCCCCTCCTCCCTCTGGGGCCAACGTCCTGACTTTC. Amino acid sequence: CASSSPPPSGANVLTF.

The chain combines TRBV6-2 or TRBV6-3 with TRBJ2-3; D might be TRBD2 (6 bases). This CDR3 has 16 residues. Germline assignment: CDR1 MNHEY and CDR2 SVGEGT. Trimming took off 4 bases at V and 2 bases at J, with 16 bases between the two ends. CDR3 region: CASSSSFREFTDTQYF. CDR3 coding DNA: TGTGCCAGCAGTTCTAGTTTTCGGGAGTTCACAGATACGCAGTATTTT.

J is TRBJ1-5 and V is TRBV2; D unclear. Per the germline V gene, CDR1 is SNHLY and CDR2 is FYNNEI. V shed 3 bases and J shed 0 bases, with 6 bases lying between them. The CDR3 extends over 14 amino acids. This chain's CDR3 is CASSDRYSNQPQHF. The CDR3, as DNA: TGTGCCAGCAGTGACAGGTATAGCAATCAGCCCCAGCATTTT.

The rearrangement links TRBV28 to TRBJ2-3; D remains ambiguous. V was pared by 6 bases and J by 0 bases, with 4 bases between. CDR1 is MDHEN, CDR2 SYDVKM, per germline. The CDR3 extends over 12 amino acids. The CDR3 loop is CASRTSTDTQYF. The CDR3 DNA sequence: TGTGCCAGCAGAACTAGCACAGATACGCAGTATTTT.

A single count supports this clone. The chain links TRBV11-2 to TRBJ1-6; 9 bases match TRBD1. Unmatched junction bases numbered 7, after V lost 5 bases and J lost 11 bases. Germline loops: CDR1 SGHAT, CDR2 FQNNGV. This CDR3 is 14 amino acids long. The DNA of the CDR3 is TGTGCCAGCAGCCCGGGACAGGGTAGGGCACCCCTCCACTTT. It yields the protein CASSPGQGRAPLHF.

The chain carries TRBV7-2 and TRBJ2-1; unclear D gene. The CDR3 has 14 residues. With 1 base removed from V and 8 bases from J, the gap between germline ends came to 12 bases. Looked up from germline, CDR1 is SGHTA and CDR2 is FQGNSA. The CDR3 loop is CASSLDLLSDEQFF. CDR3 sequence (DNA): TGTGCCAGCAGCTTAGATCTGCTCAGCGATGAGCAGTTCTTC.

The V and J genes are TRBV6-5 and TRBJ2-2; 7 nucleotides agree with TRBD1. The CDR3 runs to 15 residues. Germline V gene sequence: CDR1 MNHEY, CDR2 SVGAGI. Trimming cost V 6 bases and J 4 bases; bases outside gene matches: 8. The CDR3 spells CASRLGQPSTGELFF. Written as DNA, the CDR3 is TGTGCCAGCAGGCTGGGACAGCCGAGCACCGGGGAGCTGTTTTTT.

CDR3 amino acids: CASSLASSYNEQFF. In DNA form, the CDR3 reads TGTGCCAGCAGCTTAGCGAGCTCCTACAATGAGCAGTTCTTC. V is TRBV7-2 and J is TRBJ2-1; no clear D gene. This CDR3 is 14 amino acids long. CDR1 is SGHTA, CDR2 FQGNSA, per germline. The V gene lost 0 bases and the J gene lost 0 bases, with 3 bases spanning the gap.

This clone was seen a single time. The V and J genes are TRBV3-1 (or the pseudogene TRBV3-2) and TRBJ2-3; D perhaps matches TRBD1 (5 bases). The germline gives CDR1 LGHDT, CDR2 YNNKEL (reference sequence). The CDR3 totals 14 residues. Trimming stripped 5 bases from V and 3 bases from J, with 12 bases between. The CDR3: CASSTRRQTDTQYF. DNA for the CDR3: TGTGCCAGCAGCACCAGACGACAGACAGATACGCAGTATTTT.

The chain is built from TRBV19 and TRBJ2-5; no firm D call. Deletions cut 7 bases from V and 1 base from J, with 7 bases between. CDR1 LNHDA and CDR2 SQIVND come from the germline V gene (reference sequence). This CDR3 is 12 amino acids long. The CDR3 DNA reads as TGTGCCAGTACTAACAGCCAAGAGACCCAGTACTTC. Protein sequence: CASTNSQETQYF.

This clone was recorded once. The genes are TRBV5-1 and TRBJ1-1, with D possibly TRBD1 on 6 matching bases. The CDR3 is 13 residues long. Trimming cost V 0 bases and J 8 bases, with 11 bases left between them. Looked up from germline, CDR1 is SGHRS and CDR2 is YFSETQ. CDR3 nucleotide sequence: TGCGCCAGCAGCTTGGTTGGGGGCAGGGAAGCTTTCTTT. It encodes CASSLVGGREAFF.

This chain connects TRBV30 to TRBJ2-7; D possibly corresponds to TRBD1 (6 bases). CDR3 length: 13 residues. V was clipped by 3 bases and J by 2 bases, with 11 bases between them. CDR1 and CDR2 from the germline V gene are GTSNPN and SVGIG (reference sequence). In nucleotides, the CDR3 is TGTGCCTGGAGGACAGGACAGACCTACGAGCAGTACTTC. Protein product: CAWRTGQTYEQYF.

With regard to this clone: The junction does not match germline at one end; this may be a read error. The chain links TRBV7-9 to TRBJ2-7; the match to TRBD2 covers 12 bases. Germline CDR1 SEHNR, CDR2 FQNEAQ (reference sequence). The CDR3 has 15 amino acids. CDR3 DNA: TGTGCCAGCAGCCTAGCTGGGACTAGCGGGTACGAGCAGTACTTC. Protein sequence: CASSLAGTSGYEQYF.

V usage is TRBV28 and J usage is TRBJ1-2; D gene unclear. This CDR3 spans 13 amino acids. Germline V gene sequence: CDR1 MDHEN, CDR2 SYDVKM. Trimming stripped 7 bases from V and 9 bases from J, with 18 bases between. The CDR3 DNA sequence: TGTGCCAGCATCTCAGAGGGCGGTAGGAGCTACACCTTC. Residues: CASISEGGRSYTF.